This paragraph covers one T cell receptor beta chain sequence. It has no known antigen specificity. Base qualities are not provided; no much larger clone lies one nucleotide away. The record originates from a study of blood T cell repertoires in COVID-19 (dated by TCRdb to about 2020). Notes on the research overall: Samples from collaborators originated in the United States, Italy and Spain and spanned both the acute and convalescent phases of COVID-19. The prospective study material was composed of cDNA or gDNA derived from T cells, B-cell-depleted T cells, or PBMCs. Subjects who had been exposed to COVID-19, were actively infected with it, or had recovered from it provided the deeply sampled blood TCRbeta repertoires that made up the dataset. The repertoires were made available in a free public database intended to serve as a resource for research on the immune response to SARS-CoV-2. The samples were drawn from the first 160 participants of the ongoing ImmuneRACE study and from 950 to 1,500 subjects provided by 6 global collaborators. A de-identified subject ID, COVID-19 status, age in years and sex were almost always included in the sample metadata. Where available, HLA class I and class II types were taken from metadata supplied by the sample provider and were not determined by assay-based typing.

TCRbeta CDR3 regions were amplified from genomic DNA by means of the immunoSEQ Assay, a bias-controlled multiplex PCR. Regarding the original processing steps: Nucleated cell counts per sample were estimated from amplification of reference gene primers within the assay. To quantify the absolute abundance of each unique TCRbeta CDR3 rearrangement, sequence reads were collapsed and filtered. For each sample, productive Simpson clonality was calculated by taking the square root of Simpson's diversity index across productive rearrangements. TCRdb took this table from immuneACCESS and kept in-frame rearrangements with V and J called. Such tables lack part of the clones; where checked against another copy, unresolved V genes explain under half of the gap, and the rest is unexplained. V and J calls and clone size follow that table, whereas D and trimming were derived from the DNA. In all, the sample holds around 150,000 clones, and roughly 87% of those were seen once. Together, the top ten hold about 4.6% of the sample.

Beyond this particular receptor, the publication reports: The amount of clinical and demographic metadata varied by source and participant and was provided uncurated.

Each collaborating institution followed its own protocols to collect whole blood in K2EDTA tubes. For TCRbeta analysis, collaborators shipped samples as frozen whole blood, isolated PBMCs, or DNA extracted from either of those sample types. Sample: peripheral blood. The clonotype originates from an older woman with active or convalescent COVID-19.

The nucleotide sequence reads TGTGCCAGCAGCCATATATCAGGGGGCGCTGAATATGGCTACACCTTC. Its protein product is CASSHISGGAEYGYTF. The chain was built from TRBV7-2 and TRBJ1-2; TRBD1 matches 8 bases in the middle. The germline V gene supplies CDR1 SGHTA and CDR2 FQGNSA. Trimming removed 5 bases from V and 5 bases from J; the gene matches leave 13 bases unexplained. The cysteine opens and the phenylalanine closes a CDR3 of 16 amino acids. The sequence is cut down to CDR3 DNA, 48 bases in frame from base 1.